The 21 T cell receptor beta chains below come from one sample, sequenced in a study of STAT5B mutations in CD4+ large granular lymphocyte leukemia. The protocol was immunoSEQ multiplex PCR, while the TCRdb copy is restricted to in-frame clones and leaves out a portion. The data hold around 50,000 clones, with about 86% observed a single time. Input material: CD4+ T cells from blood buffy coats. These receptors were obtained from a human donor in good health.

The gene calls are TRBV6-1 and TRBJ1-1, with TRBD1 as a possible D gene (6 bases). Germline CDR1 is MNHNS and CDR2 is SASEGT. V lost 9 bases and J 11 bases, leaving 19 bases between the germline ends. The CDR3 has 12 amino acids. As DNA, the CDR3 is TGTGCCAGTTCCAGGGGTTTGCAGGATGCTTTCTTT. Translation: CASSRGLQDAFF.

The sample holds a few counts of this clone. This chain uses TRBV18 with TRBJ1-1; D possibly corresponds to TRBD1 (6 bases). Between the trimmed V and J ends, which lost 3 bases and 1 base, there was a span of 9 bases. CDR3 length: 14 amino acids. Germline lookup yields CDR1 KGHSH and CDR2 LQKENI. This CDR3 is CASSPGTPNTEAFF. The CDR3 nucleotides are TGTGCCAGCTCACCCGGGACACCGAACACTGAAGCTTTCTTT.

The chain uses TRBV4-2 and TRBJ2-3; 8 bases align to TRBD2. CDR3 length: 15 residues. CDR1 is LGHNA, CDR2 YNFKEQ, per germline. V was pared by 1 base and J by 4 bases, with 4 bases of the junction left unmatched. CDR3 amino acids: CASSQGTSGSDTQYF. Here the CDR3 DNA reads TGTGCCAGCAGCCAAGGTACTAGCGGTTCAGATACGCAGTATTTT.

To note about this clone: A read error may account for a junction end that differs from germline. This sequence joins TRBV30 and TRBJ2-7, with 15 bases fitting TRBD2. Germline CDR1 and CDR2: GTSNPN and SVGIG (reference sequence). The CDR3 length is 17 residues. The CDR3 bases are TGTGCCTGGAGTTCAGGACTAGCGGGAGGGCCTCAAAGCTCGCGCATATTC. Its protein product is CAWSSGLAGGPQSSRIF.

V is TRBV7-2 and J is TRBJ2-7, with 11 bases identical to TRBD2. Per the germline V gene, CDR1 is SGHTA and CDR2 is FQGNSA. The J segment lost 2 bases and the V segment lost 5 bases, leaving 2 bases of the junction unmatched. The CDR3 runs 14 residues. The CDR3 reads CASSPSGRTYEQYF. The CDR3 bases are TGTGCCAGCAGCCCTAGCGGGAGGACCTACGAGCAGTACTTC. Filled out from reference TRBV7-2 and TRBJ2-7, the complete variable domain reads GAGVSQSPSNKVTEKGKDVELRCDPISGHTALYWYRQSLGQGLEFLIYFQGNSAPDKSGLPSDRFSAERTGGSVSTLTIQRTQQEDSAVYLCASSPSGRTYEQYFGPGTRLTVT.

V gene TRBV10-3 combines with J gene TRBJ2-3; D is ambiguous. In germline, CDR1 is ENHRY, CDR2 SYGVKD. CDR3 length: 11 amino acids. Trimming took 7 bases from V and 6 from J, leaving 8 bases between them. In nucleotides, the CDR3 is TGTGCCATCAAGGTGGGGGATACGCAGTATTTT. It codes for CAIKVGDTQYF.

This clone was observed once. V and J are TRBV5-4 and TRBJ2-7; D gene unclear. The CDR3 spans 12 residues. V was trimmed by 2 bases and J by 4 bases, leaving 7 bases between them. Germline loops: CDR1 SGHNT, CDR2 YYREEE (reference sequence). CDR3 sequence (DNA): TGTGCCAGCAGCTTCGGCAGGTACGAGCAGTACTTC. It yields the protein CASSFGRYEQYF.

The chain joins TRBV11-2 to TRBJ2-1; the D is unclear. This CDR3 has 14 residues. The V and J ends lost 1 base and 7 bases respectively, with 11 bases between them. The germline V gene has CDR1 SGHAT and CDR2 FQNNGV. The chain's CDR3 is CASSLGGSRNEQFF. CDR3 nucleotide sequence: TGTGCCAGCAGCTTAGGCGGCTCCAGGAATGAGCAGTTCTTC.

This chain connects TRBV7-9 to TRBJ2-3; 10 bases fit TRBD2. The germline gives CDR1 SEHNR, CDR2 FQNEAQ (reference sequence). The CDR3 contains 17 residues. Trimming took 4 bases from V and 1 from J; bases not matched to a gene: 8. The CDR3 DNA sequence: TGTGCCAGCAGCTCCTTTAGCGGGAGGTCTGGCACAGATACGCAGTATTTT. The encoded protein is CASSSFSGRSGTDTQYF.

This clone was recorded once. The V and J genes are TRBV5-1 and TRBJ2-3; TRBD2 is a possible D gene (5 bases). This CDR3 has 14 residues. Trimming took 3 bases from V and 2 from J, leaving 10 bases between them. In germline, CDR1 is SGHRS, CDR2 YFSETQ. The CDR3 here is CASSYGLTTDTQYF. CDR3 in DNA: TGCGCCAGCAGCTACGGACTTACCACAGATACGCAGTATTTT.

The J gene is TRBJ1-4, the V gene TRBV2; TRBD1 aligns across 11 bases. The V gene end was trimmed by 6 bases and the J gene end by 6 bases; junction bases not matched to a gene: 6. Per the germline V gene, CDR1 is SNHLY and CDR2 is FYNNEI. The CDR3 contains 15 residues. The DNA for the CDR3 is TGTGCCAGCAGGAGAGGGGGACAGGGGGATGAAAAACTGTTTTTT. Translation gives CASRRGGQGDEKLFF.

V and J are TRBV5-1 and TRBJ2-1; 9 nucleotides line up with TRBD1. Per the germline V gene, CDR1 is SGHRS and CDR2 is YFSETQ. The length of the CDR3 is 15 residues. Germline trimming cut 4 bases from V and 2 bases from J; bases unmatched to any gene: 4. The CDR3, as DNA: TGCGCCAGCAGCCTCGGACAGGGGCCCTACAATGAGCAGTTCTTC. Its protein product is CASSLGQGPYNEQFF. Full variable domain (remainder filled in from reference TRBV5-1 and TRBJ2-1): KAGVTQTPRYLIKTRGQQVTLSCSPISGHRSVSWYQQTPGQGLQFLFEYFSETQRNKGNFPGRFSGRQFSNSRSEMNVSTLELGDSALYLCASSLGQGPYNEQFFGPGTRLTVL.

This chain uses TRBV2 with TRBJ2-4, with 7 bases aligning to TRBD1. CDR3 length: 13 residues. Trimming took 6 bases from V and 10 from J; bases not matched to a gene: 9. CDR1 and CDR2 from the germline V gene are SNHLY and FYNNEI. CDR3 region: CASRDDRAGIQYF. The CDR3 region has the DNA TGTGCCAGCAGAGATGACAGGGCTGGGATTCAGTACTTC.

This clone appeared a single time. The CDR3 sequence is CASSLRASRSYNEQFF. DNA of the CDR3: TGTGCCAGCAGTTTACGGGCGTCCCGCTCCTACAATGAGCAGTTCTTC. This chain connects TRBV27 to TRBJ2-1; no reliable D call. With 2 bases removed from V and 0 bases from J, the gap between germline ends came to 11 bases. The length of the CDR3 is 16 residues. CDR1 and CDR2 from the germline V gene are MNHEY and SMNVEV (reference sequence).

The CDR3 sequence is CASSPVGQGVRYGYTF. CDR3 nucleotide sequence: TGCGCCAGCAGCCCCGTCGGACAGGGCGTTAGGTATGGCTACACCTTC. The J gene is TRBJ1-2, the V gene TRBV4-1; 8 bases are a match to TRBD1. Germline V CDR1 and CDR2: MGHRA, YSYEKL. The CDR3 consists of 16 residues. The ends lost 4 bases at V and 5 bases at J; junction bases unmatched: 12.

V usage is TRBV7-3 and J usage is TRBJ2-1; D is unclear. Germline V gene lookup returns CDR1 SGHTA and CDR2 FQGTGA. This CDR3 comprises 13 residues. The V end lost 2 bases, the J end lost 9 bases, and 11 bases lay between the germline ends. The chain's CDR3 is CASSLYEWGEQFF. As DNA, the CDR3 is TGTGCCAGCAGCTTATATGAGTGGGGTGAGCAGTTCTTC.

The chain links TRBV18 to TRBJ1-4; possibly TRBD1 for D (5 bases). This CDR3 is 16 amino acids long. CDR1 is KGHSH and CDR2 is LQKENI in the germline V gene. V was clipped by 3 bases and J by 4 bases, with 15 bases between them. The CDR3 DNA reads TGTGCCAGCTCACCTTACCGGGACGGAGGTAATGAAAAACTGTTTTTT. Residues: CASSPYRDGGNEKLFF.

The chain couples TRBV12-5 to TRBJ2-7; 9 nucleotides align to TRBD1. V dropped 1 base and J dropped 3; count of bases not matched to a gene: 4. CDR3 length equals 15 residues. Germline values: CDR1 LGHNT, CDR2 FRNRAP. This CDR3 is CASGLGGQGSYEQYF. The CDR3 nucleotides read TGTGCTAGTGGTTTGGGGGGACAGGGAAGCTACGAGCAGTACTTC.

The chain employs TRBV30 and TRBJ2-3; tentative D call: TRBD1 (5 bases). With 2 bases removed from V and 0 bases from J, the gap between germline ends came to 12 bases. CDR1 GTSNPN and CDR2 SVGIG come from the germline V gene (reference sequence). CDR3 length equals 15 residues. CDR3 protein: CAWSRETASTDTQYF. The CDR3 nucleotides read TGTGCCTGGAGTCGCGAGACAGCTAGCACAGATACGCAGTATTTT.

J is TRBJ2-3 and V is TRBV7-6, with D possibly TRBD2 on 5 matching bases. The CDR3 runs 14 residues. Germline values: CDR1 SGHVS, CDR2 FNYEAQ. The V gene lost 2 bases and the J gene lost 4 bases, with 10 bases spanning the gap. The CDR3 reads CASSLSLAPDTQYF. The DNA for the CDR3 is TGTGCCAGCAGCTTATCCCTAGCCCCAGATACGCAGTATTTT.

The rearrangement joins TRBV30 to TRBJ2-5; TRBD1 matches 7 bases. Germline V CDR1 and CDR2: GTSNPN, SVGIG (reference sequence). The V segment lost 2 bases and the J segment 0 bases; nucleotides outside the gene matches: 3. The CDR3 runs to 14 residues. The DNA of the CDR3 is TGTGCCTGGAGTATGGGACAGAACCAAGAGACCCAGTACTTC. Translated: CAWSMGQNQETQYF.